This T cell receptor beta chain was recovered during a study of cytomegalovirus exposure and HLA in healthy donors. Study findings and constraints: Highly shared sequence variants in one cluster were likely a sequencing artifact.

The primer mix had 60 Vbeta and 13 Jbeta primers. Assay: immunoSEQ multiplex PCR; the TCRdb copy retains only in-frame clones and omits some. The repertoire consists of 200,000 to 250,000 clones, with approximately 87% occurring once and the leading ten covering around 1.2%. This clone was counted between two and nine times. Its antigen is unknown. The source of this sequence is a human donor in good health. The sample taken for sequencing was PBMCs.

The DNA of the CDR3 is TGTGCCAGCAGCTTTATCTCGGACTACGGCCACTATGGCTACACCTTC. Its protein product is CASSFISDYGHYGYTF. The chain employs TRBV5-8 and TRBJ1-2; D uncertain. Germline CDR1 is SGHTS and CDR2 is YDEGEE. The germline V and J ends were trimmed by 2 bases and 3 bases, with 17 bases remaining between them. The CDR3 is 16 residues long.